This is a list of T cell receptor beta chains from one sample in a study of shared clonotypes between healthy human individuals. Data came from immunoSEQ multiplex PCR; TCRdb stores just in-frame clones and leaves some out. The table includes roughly 1,100,000 clones, approximately 70% detected once. Sample: memory CD4+ T cells sorted from blood. These TCRs come from a man aged 18 to 29 in good health. Each CDR3 is given with its conserved first and last residue. Fields, in order: J gene, D gene, clone size, V gene, CDR3 DNA, CDR3 protein. A D gene is named only where the DNA matches it firmly. Not every row has a clone size; where given, it reads once, few, many or a size class.

TRBJ2-7,TRBD1,.,TRBV6-1,TGTGCCAGCAGTGCGGGGACAGGGGAGACCTACGAGCAGTACTTC,CASSAGTGETYEQYF
TRBJ2-6,.,.,TRBV7-2,TGTGCCAGCAGCTACGCACTCTCTGGGGCCAACGTCCTGACTTTC,CASSYALSGANVLTF
TRBJ1-1,.,.,TRBV19,TGTGCTGGTTGGGAAGACACTGAAGCTTTCTTT,CAGWEDTEAFF
TRBJ2-3,.,.,TRBV5-8,TGTGCCAGCGGGAGGATTAGCGCAGATACGCAGTATTTT,CASGRISADTQYF
TRBJ1-5,.,.,TRBV29-1,TGCAGCGTGGGAGCAGGGGCTGGTCAGCCCCAGCATTTT,CSVGAGAGQPQHF
TRBJ2-5,.,.,TRBV5-6,TGTGCCAGCAGCAGCCAAGAGACCCAGTACTTC,CASSSQETQYF
TRBJ2-5,TRBD1,.,TRBV7-7,TGTGCTAGCAGCCCCCCCAAAGGACAGGGGGTCCAAGAGACCCAGTACTTC,CASSPPKGQGVQETQYF
TRBJ1-2,TRBD1,.,TRBV6-1,TGTGCCAGCCTTACCGGAGACAGGGTTGGGGGCTACACCTTC,CASLTGDRVGGYTF
TRBJ2-5,TRBD2,.,TRBV6-1,TGTGCCAGCAGTGAAGCGCGCGGGAGGGTGGAGACCCAGTACTTC,CASSEARGRVETQYF
TRBJ2-7,TRBD1,.,TRBV19,TGTGCCAGTAGGCAAGGGACAGGGGGCTCCTACGAGCAGTACTTC,CASRQGTGGSYEQYF
TRBJ2-2,.,.,TRBV4-3,TGCGCCAGCAGCCAAGACTCCTTGAACACCGGGGAGCTGTTTTTT,CASSQDSLNTGELFF
TRBJ1-1,TRBD1,once,TRBV4-3,TGCGCCAGCAGCCAACTCGGACAGGGAAGCACTGAAGCTTTCTTT,CASSQLGQGSTEAFF
TRBJ1-6,.,.,TRBV19,TGTGCCAGTAGTATATCCCGGTCACACTCACCCCTCCACTTT,CASSISRSHSPLHF
TRBJ2-5,.,.,TRBV11-2,TGTGCCAGCAGCTTAGGAACGGTGGAGACCCAGTACTTC,CASSLGTVETQYF
TRBJ2-1,TRBD2,.,TRBV9,TGTGCCAGCAGAACGTCCGGGACTAGCGGGGGAATGGATGAGCAGTTCTTC,CASRTSGTSGGMDEQFF
TRBJ1-5,.,.,TRBV6-5,TGTGCCAGCAGTCCTTTTGGGGCCCTGGCACAGCCCCAGCATTTT,CASSPFGALAQPQHF
TRBJ2-1,.,.,TRBV6-5,TGTGCCAGCAGTTACATGAATGAGCAGTTCTTC,CASSYMNEQFF
TRBJ2-7,.,few,TRBV7-2,TGTGCCAGCAGCCGTGGAACCAGCTACGAGCAGTACTTC,CASSRGTSYEQYF
TRBJ1-5,TRBD1,many,TRBV30,TGTGCCTGGAGTCAGGAGGGACAGGGCGGTCAGCCCCAGCATTTT,CAWSQEGQGGQPQHF
TRBJ2-1,TRBD1,.,TRBV6-4,TGTGCCAGCAGCAAGGGACAGGGGGCATACAATGAGCAGTTCTTC,CASSKGQGAYNEQFF
TRBJ1-1,.,few,TRBV2,TGTGCCAGCAGTGAAGGGACTGAAGCTTTCTTT,CASSEGTEAFF
TRBJ2-6,.,.,TRBV6-1,TGTGCCAGCAGTGACGGGGGCGGGGCCAACGTCCTGACTTTC,CASSDGGGANVLTF
TRBJ1-5,.,few,TRBV7-7,TGTCCAGAAGCGAAGGGACGGATCAATCAGCCCCAGCATTTT,CPEAKGRINQPQHF
TRBJ1-5,.,few,TRBV2,TGTGCCAGCAGTGGGGTCCCGGCGGGCAATCAGCCCCAGCATTTT,CASSGVPAGNQPQHF
TRBJ2-7,.,few,TRBV5-1,TGCGCCAGCAGCTTAGGGACTCCCTCACTACCTTACGAGCAGTACTTC,CASSLGTPSLPYEQYF
TRBJ2-2,TRBD2,.,TRBV25-1,TGTGCCAGCAGTATTCGGCTAGCGGGAGACACCGGGGAGCTGTTTTTT,CASSIRLAGDTGELFF
TRBJ2-3,.,.,TRBV5-4,TGTGCCGCCCGCCGGGGTACAGATACGCAGTATTTT,CAARRGTDTQYF
TRBJ1-1,.,.,TRBV5-4,TGTGCCAGCAGCTTGAACTCAGATAACACTGAAGCTTTCTTT,CASSLNSDNTEAFF
TRBJ1-1,TRBD1,.,TRBV9,TGTGCCAGCACCAAGAGGGGGCGTGAAACTGAAGCTTTCTTT,CASTKRGRETEAFF
TRBJ2-7,.,.,TRBV2,TGTGCCAGCAGTGAAGTCGGCTCCTACGAGCAGTACTTC,CASSEVGSYEQYF
TRBJ1-6,TRBD1,.,TRBV19,TGTGCCAGTAGTGGAGGGACAGCCTATTCACCCCTCCACTTT,CASSGGTAYSPLHF
TRBJ2-1,.,.,TRBV5-1,TGCGCCAGCAGCCCGGGCAATGAGCAGTTCTTC,CASSPGNEQFF
TRBJ1-3,.,.,TRBV10-3,TGTGCCATCAGTGCCGGGGGTGGAAACACCATATATTTT,CAISAGGGNTIYF
TRBJ1-6,.,.,TRBV10-3,TGTGCCATCAGGGGGACAATGGGAAATTCACCCCTCCACTTT,CAIRGTMGNSPLHF
TRBJ2-2,TRBD1,.,TRBV6-1,TGTGCCATCCGGACAGGGAACACCGGGGAGCTGTTTTTT,CAIRTGNTGELFF
TRBJ2-5,.,.,TRBV19,TGTGCCAGTAGTTTCCCAGGGGAGACCCAGTACTTC,CASSFPGETQYF
TRBJ2-2,.,.,TRBV7-3,TGTGCCAGCAGCTTTGGGGTGGACGGGGAGCTGTTTTTT,CASSFGVDGELFF
TRBJ2-7,.,.,TRBV5-1,TGCGCCAGCAGCCAGTCTCCCACATCCGTAAGTGGGTACGAGCAGTACTTC,CASSQSPTSVSGYEQYF
TRBJ1-2,TRBD1,.,TRBV14,TGTGCCAGCAGAGAATCCGGGACAGAGGCCTCCTACACCTTC,CASRESGTEASYTF
TRBJ2-1,TRBD1,few,TRBV18,TGTGCCAGCTCACCACCTTCACAGGGGTACAATGAGCAGTTCTTC,CASSPPSQGYNEQFF
TRBJ1-6,TRBD1,.,TRBV6-1,TGTGCCAGCAGTGAAGCCCTCTCCAGGGGGCGCAGGACCCTCCACTTT,CASSEALSRGRRTLHF
TRBJ1-5,.,.,TRBV27,TGTGCCAGCAGTTTATCCGGCAGTTCCAATCAGCCCCAGCATTTT,CASSLSGSSNQPQHF